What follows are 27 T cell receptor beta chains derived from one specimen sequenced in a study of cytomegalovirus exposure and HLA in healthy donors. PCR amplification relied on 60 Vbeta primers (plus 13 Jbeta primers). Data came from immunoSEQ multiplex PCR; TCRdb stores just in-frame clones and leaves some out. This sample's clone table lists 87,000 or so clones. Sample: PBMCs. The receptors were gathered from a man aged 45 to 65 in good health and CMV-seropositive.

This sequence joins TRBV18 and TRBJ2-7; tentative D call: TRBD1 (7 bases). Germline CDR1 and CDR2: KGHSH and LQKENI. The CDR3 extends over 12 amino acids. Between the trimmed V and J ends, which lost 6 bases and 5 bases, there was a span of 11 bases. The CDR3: CASSTGRNEQYV. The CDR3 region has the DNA TGTGCCAGCTCGACAGGGAGGAACGAGCAGTACGTC.

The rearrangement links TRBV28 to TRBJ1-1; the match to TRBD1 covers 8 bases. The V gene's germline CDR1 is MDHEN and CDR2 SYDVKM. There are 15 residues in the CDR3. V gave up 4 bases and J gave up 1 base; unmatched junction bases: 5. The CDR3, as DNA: TGTGCCAGCAGTTACCCGGACAGGGCGAACACTGAAGCTTTCTTT. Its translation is CASSYPDRANTEAFF.

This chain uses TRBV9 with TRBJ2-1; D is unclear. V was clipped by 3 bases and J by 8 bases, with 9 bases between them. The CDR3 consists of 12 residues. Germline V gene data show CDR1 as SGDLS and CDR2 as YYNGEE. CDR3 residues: CASSASGHEQFF. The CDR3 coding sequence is TGTGCCAGCAGCGCTTCAGGTCATGAGCAGTTCTTC.

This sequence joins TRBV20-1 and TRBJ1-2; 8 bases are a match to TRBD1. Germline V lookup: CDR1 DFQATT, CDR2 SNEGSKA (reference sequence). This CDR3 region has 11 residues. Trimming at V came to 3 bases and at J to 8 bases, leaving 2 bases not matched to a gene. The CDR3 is CSARTGEGYTF. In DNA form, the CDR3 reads TGCAGTGCTAGGACAGGGGAAGGCTACACCTTC.

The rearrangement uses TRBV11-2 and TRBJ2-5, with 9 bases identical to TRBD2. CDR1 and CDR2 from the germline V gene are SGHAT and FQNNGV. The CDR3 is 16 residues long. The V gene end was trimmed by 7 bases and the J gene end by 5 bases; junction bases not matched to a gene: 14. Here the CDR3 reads CASNNPVAGARETQYF. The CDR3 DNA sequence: TGTGCCAGCAACAATCCCGTAGCGGGAGCTCGGGAGACCCAGTACTTC.

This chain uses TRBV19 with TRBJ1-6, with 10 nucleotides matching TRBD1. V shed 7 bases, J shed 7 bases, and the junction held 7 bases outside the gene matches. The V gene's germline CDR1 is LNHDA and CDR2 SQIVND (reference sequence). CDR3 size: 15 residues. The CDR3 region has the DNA TGTGCCAGTACTCTCTCGGGACAGGGGAATTCACCCCTCCACTTT. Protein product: CASTLSGQGNSPLHF.

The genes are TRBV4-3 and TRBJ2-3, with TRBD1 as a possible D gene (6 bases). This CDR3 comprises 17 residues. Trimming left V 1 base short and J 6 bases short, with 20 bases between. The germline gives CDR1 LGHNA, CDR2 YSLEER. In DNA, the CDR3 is TGCGCCAGCAGCCAAGCCCTAGGGGGAAGGGTGGTCGATACGCAGTATTTT. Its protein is CASSQALGGRVVDTQYF.

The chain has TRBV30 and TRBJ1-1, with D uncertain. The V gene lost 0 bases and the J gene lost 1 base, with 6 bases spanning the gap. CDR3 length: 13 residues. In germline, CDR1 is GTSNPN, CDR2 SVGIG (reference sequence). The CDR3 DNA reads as TGTGCCTGGAGTGTACTGAGGAACACTGAAGCTTTCTTT. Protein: CAWSVLRNTEAFF.

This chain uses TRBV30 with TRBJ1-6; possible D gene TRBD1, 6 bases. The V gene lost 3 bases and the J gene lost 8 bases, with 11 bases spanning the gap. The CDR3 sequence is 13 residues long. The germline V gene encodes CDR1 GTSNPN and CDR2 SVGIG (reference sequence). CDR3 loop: CAWRVNRDSPLHF. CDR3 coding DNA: TGTGCCTGGAGGGTGAACAGGGATTCACCCCTCCACTTT.

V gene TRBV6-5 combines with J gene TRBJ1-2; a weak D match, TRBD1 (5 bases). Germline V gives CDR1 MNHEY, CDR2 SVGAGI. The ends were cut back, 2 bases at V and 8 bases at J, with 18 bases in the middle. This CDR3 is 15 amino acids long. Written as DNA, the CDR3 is TGTGCCAGCAGTTACAGTTTATGGGGGGGTGGCGGCTACACCTTC. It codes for CASSYSLWGGGGYTF.

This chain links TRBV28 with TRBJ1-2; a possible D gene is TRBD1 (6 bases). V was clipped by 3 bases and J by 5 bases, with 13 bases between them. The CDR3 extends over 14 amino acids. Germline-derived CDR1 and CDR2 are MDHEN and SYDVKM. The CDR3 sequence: CASSLGGLVYGYTF. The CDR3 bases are TGTGCCAGCAGTTTGGGGGGGCTAGTTTATGGCTACACCTTC.

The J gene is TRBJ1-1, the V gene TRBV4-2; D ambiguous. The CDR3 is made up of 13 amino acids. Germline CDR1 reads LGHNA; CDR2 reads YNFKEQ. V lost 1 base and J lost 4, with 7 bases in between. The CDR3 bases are TGTGCCAGCAGCCAAGCCCTCGGCACTGAAGCTTTCTTT. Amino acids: CASSQALGTEAFF.

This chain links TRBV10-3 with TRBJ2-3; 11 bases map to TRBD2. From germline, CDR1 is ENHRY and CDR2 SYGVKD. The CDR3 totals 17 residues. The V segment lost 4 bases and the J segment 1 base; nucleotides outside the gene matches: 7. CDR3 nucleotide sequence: TGTGCCATCAGTGGACTAGCGGGATCCTCTGGCACAGATACGCAGTATTTT. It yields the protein CAISGLAGSSGTDTQYF.

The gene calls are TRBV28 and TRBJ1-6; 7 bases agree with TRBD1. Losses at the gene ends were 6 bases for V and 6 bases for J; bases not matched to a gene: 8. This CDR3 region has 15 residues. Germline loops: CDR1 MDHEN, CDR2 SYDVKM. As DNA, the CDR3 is TGTGCCAGCAGCAGGGGGGCATTTGGTAATTCACCCCTCCACTTT. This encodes CASSRGAFGNSPLHF.

CDR3 loop: CASSRGQGDEQYV. The CDR3, as DNA: TGTGCCAGCAGCCGGGGACAGGGGGACGAGCAGTACGTC. The chain recombines TRBV7-2 with TRBJ2-7; 11 positions agree with TRBD1. V dropped 5 bases and J dropped 5; count of bases not matched to a gene: 2. Germline assignment: CDR1 SGHTA and CDR2 FQGNSA. This CDR3 is 13 amino acids long.

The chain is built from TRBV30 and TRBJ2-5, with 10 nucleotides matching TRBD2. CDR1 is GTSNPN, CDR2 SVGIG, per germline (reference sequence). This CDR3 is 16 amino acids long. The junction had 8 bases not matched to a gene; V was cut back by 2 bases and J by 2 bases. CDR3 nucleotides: TGTGCCTGGAGTATGGGTAGCGGGAGGTCTCAAGAGACCCAGTACTTC. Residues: CAWSMGSGRSQETQYF. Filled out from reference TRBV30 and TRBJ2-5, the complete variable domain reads SQTIHQWPATLVQPVGSPLSLECTVEGTSNPNLYWYRQAAGRGLQLLFYSVGIGQISSEVPQNLSASRPQDRQFILSSKKLLLSDSGFYLCAWSMGSGRSQETQYFGPGTRLLVL.

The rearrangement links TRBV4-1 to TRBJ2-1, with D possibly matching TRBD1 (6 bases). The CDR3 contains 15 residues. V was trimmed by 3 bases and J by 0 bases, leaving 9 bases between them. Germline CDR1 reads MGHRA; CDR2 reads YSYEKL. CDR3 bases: TGCGCCAGCAGCCATCTCAGGGGCTCCTACAATGAGCAGTTCTTC. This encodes CASSHLRGSYNEQFF.

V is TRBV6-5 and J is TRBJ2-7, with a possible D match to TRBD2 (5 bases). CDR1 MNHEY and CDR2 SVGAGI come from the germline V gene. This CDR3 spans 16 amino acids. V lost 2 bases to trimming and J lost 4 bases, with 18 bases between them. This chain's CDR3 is CASSYLTSRAMYEQYF. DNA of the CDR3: TGTGCCAGCAGTTACCTTACTAGTCGGGCTATGTACGAGCAGTACTTC.

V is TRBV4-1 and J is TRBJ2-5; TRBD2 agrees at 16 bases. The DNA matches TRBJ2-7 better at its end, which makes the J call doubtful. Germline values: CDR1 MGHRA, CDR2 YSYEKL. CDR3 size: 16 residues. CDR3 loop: CASSQGLAGGHYEQYF. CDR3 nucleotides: TGCGCCAGCAGCCAGGGACTAGCGGGAGGGCATTACGAGCAGTACTTC.

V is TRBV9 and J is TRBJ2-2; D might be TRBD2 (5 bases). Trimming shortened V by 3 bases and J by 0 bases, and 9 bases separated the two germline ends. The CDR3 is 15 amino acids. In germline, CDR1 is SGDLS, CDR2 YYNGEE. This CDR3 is CASSAGIANTGELFF. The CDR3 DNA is TGTGCCAGCAGCGCGGGAATCGCGAACACCGGGGAGCTGTTTTTT.

The CDR3 nucleotides read TGTGCCAGCAGCTTAACCGGGAGGACGGATCTGTACTTC. Its translation: CASSLTGRTDLYF. The chain recombines TRBV7-9 with TRBJ2-4; 7 bases fit TRBD2. J lost 15 bases, V lost 2 bases, and 10 bases had no gene match. The V gene's germline CDR1 is SEHNR and CDR2 FQNEAQ (reference sequence). The CDR3 extends over 13 amino acids.

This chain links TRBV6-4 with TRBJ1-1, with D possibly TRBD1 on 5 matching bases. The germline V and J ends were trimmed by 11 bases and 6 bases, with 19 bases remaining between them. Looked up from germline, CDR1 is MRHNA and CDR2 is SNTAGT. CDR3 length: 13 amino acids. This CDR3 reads CAGTEGCFPEAFF. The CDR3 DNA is TGTGCCGGGACGGAGGGGTGTTTCCCTGAAGCTTTCTTT.

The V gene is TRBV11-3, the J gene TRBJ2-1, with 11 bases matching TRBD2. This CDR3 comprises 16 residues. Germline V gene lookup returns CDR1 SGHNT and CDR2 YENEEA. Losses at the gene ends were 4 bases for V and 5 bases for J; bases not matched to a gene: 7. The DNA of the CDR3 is TGTGCCAGCAGCTCCGGGACTAGCGGTCAGCACAATGAGCAGTTCTTC. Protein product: CASSSGTSGQHNEQFF. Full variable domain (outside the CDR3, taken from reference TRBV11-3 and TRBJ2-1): EAGVVQSPRYKIIEKKQPVAFWCNPISGHNTLYWYLQNLGQGPELLIRYENEEAVDDSQLPKDRFSAERLKGVDSTLKIQPAELGDSAVYLCASSSGTSGQHNEQFFGPGTRLTVL.

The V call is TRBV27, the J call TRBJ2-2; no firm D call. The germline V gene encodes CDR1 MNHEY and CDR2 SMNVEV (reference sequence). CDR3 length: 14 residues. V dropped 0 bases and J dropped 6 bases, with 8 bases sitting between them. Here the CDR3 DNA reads TGTGCCAGCAGTTTATCTACAAGTGCCGGGGAGCTGTTTTTT. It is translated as CASSLSTSAGELFF.

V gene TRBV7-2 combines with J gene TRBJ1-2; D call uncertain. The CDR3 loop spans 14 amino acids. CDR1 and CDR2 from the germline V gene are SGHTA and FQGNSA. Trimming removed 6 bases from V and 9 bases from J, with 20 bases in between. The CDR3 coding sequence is TGTGCCAGCAGTTTCAGGATCTCGGTGGCGAGCTACACCTTC. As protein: CASSFRISVASYTF. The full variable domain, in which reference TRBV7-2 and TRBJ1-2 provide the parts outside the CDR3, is GAGVSQSPSNKVTEKGKDVELRCDPISGHTALYWYRQSLGQGLEFLIYFQGNSAPDKSGLPSDRFSAERTGGSVSTLTIQRTQQEDSAVYLCASSFRISVASYTFGSGTRLTVV.

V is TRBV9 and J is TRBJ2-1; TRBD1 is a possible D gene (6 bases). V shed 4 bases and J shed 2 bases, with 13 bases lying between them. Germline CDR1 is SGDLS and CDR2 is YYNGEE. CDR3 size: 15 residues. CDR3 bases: TGTGCCAGCAGCACAACAGGGTTACCCTACAATGAGCAGTTCTTC. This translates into CASSTTGLPYNEQFF.

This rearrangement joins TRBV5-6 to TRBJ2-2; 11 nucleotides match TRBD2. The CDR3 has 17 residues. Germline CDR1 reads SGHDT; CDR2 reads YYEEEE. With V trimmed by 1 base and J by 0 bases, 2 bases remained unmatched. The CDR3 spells CASSLSTSGANTGELFF. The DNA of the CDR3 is TGTGCCAGCAGCTTGTCGACTAGCGGGGCGAACACCGGGGAGCTGTTTTTT.